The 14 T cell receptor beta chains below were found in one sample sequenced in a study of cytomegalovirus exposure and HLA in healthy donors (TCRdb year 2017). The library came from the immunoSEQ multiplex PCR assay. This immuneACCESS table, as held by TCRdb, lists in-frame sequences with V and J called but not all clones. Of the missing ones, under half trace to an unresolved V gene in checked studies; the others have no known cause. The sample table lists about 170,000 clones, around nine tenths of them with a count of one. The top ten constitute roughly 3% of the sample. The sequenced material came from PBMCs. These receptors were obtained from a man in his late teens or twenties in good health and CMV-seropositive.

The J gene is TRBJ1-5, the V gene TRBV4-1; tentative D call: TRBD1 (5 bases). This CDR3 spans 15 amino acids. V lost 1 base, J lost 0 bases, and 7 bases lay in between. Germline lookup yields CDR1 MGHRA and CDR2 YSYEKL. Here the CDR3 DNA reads TGCGCCAGCAGCCAAGGACAGTATAGCAATCAGCCCCAGCATTTT. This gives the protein CASSQGQYSNQPQHF.

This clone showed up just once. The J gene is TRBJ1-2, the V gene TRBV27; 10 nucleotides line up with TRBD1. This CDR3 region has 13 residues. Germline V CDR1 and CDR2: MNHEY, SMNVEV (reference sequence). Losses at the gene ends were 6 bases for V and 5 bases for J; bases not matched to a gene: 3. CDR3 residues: CASSRDRGYGYTF. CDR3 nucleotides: TGTGCCAGCAGCAGGGACAGGGGTTATGGCTACACCTTC.

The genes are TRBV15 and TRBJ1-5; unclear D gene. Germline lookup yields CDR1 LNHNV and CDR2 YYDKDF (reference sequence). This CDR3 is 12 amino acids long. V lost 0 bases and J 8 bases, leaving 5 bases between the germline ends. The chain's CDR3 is CATSRDREPQHF. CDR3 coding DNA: TGTGCCACCAGCAGAGATCGTGAGCCCCAGCATTTT. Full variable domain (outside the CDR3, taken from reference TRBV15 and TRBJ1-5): DAMVIQNPRYQVTQFGKPVTLSCSQTLNHNVMYWYQQKSSQAPKLLFHYYDKDFNNEADTPDNFQSRRPNTSFCFLDIRSPGLGDTAMYLCATSRDREPQHFGDGTRLSIL.

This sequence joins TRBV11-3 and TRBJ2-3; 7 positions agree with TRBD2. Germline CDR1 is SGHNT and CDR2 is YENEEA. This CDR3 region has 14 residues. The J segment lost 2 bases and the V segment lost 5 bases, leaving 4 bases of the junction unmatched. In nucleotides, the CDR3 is TGTGCCAGCAGCAGGGAGGGCCCCACAGATACGCAGTATTTT. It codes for CASSREGPTDTQYF.

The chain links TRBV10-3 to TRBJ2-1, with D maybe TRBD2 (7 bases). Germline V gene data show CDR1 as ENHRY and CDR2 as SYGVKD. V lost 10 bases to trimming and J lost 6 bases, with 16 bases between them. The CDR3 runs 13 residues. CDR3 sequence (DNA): TGTGCCACCGAGGGGGGGCAGCTCAATGAGCAGTTCTTC. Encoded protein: CATEGGQLNEQFF.

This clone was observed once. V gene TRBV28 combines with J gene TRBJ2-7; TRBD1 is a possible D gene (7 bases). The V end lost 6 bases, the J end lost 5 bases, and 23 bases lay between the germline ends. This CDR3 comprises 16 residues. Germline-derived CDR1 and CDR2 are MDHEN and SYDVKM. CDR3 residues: CASSVEWTGGRHEQYF. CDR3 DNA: TGTGCCAGCAGCGTCGAGTGGACAGGAGGGCGCCACGAGCAGTACTTC.

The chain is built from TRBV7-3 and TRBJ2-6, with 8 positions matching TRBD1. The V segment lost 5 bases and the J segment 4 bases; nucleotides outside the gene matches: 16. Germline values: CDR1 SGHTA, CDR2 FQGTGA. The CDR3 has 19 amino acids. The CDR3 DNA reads TGTGCCAGCAGCCCCGCCGGGACAGGAGCCTCCCGGGGGGCCAACGTCCTGACTTTC. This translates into CASSPAGTGASRGANVLTF.

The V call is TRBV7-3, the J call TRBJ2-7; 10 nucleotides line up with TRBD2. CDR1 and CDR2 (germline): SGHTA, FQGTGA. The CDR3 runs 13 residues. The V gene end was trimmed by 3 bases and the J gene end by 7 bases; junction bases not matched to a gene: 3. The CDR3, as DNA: TGTGCCAGCAGCTTCGGAGCGGGAGGGGAGCAGTACTTC. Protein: CASSFGAGGEQYF.

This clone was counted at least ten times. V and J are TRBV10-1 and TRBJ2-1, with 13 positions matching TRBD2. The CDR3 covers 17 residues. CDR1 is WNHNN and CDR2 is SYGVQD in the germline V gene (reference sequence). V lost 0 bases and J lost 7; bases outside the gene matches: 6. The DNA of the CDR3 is TGCGCCAGCAGTGAGTCCCTACTAGCGGGGGGGCTTAATGAGCAGTTCTTC. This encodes CASSESLLAGGLNEQFF.

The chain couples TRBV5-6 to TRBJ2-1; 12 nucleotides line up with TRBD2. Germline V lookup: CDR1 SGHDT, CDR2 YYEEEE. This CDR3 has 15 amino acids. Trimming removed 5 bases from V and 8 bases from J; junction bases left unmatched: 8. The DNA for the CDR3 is TGTGCCAGCAGAACCGGACTAGCGGGACTAGATGAGCAGTTCTTC. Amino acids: CASRTGLAGLDEQFF.

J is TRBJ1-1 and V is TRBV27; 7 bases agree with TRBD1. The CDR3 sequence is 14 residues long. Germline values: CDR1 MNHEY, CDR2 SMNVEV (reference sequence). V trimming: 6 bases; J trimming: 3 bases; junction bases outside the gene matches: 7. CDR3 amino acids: CASRSGQGDTEAFF. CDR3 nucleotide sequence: TGTGCCAGCAGATCGGGCCAGGGGGACACTGAAGCTTTCTTT.

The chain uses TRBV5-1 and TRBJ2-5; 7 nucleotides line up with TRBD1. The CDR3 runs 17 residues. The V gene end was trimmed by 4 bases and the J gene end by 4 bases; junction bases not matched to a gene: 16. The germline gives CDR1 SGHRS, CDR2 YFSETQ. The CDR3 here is CASSPSILTGAGETQYF. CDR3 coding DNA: TGCGCCAGCAGCCCCTCAATCTTAACAGGGGCGGGAGAGACCCAGTACTTC. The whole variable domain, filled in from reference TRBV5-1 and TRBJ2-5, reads KAGVTQTPRYLIKTRGQQVTLSCSPISGHRSVSWYQQTPGQGLQFLFEYFSETQRNKGNFPGRFSGRQFSNSRSEMNVSTLELGDSALYLCASSPSILTGAGETQYFGPGTRLLVL.

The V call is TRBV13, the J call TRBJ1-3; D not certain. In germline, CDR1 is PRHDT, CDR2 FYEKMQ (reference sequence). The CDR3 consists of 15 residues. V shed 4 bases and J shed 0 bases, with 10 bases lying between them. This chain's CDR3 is CASSSHGRSGNTIYF. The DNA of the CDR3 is TGTGCCAGCAGCTCCCATGGCCGCTCTGGAAACACCATATATTTT. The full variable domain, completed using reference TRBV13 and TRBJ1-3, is AAGVIQSPRHLIKEKRETATLKCYPIPRHDTVYWYQQGPGQDPQFLISFYEKMQSDKGSIPDRFSAQQFSDYHSELNMSSLELGDSALYFCASSSHGRSGNTIYFGEGSWLTVV.

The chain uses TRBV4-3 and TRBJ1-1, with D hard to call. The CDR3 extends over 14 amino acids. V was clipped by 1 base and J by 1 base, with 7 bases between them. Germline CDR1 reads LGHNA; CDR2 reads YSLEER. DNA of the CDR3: TGCGCCAGCAGCCAAGGTAACTCGAACACTGAAGCTTTCTTT. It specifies CASSQGNSNTEAFF.